This T cell receptor beta chain was observed in a study of CD8 T cells in ankylosing spondylitis. Looked up from germline, CDR1 is SEHNR and CDR2 is FQNEAQ (reference sequence). Trimming removed 5 bases at V and 5 bases at J, with 16 bases between. The length of the CDR3 is 14 residues. TCRdb fed the 5' RACE reads into MiXCR, producing one record per CDR3 protein. The sample has roughly 150,000 distinct CDR3 sequences; roughly a third are singletons. The chain employs TRBV7-9 and TRBJ2-7, with a tentative D call TRBD1 (6 bases). Input material: synovial fluid, either unsorted or a sorted T cell fraction (not recorded which). This TCR came from a male donor with ankylosing spondylitis. The CDR3 coding sequence is TGTGCCAGCAGCCGTACAGGTACAGGGAACGAGCAGTACTTC. Amino acids: CASSRTGTGNEQYF.